Listed below are T cell receptor beta chains from one sample, sequenced in a study of T cell repertoires in cytomegalovirus infection. What these receptors recognize is not known. TCRdb called the reads again in MiXCR, with one record for every CDR3 protein. Among 50,000 or so distinct CDR3 sequences, roughly a fifth were seen once, and the ten largest hold around 59%. Specimen: CD8+ T cells from cultured PBMCs, collected from culture after CMV antigen stimulation. The origin of the receptors is a human donor in good health (CMV status not recorded). Some clones in this sample may be carry-over from other donors' samples. Both conserved end residues are part of each CDR3. A D gene is named only where the DNA matches it firmly. Clone size is stated in some rows and not others, as once, few, many or a class when expanded.

clone size: many; J gene: TRBJ1-1; D gene: -; V gene: TRBV9; CDR3 protein: CASSPTSRGWVSEAFF; CDR3 DNA: TGTGCCAGCAGCCCAACAAGCCGAGGCTGGGTCTCTGAAGCTTTCTTT
clone size: -; J gene: TRBJ1-4; D gene: TRBD1; V gene: TRBV12-3/TRBV12-4; CDR3 protein: CASSFFTGDKLFF; CDR3 DNA: TGTGCCAGCAGTTTTTTTACAGGGGATAAACTGTTTTTT
clone size: -; J gene: TRBJ2-7; D gene: -; V gene: TRBV6-2/TRBV6-3; CDR3 protein: CASMVPEDSSRAYEQYF; CDR3 DNA: TGTGCCAGCATGGTTCCAGAGGACTCCTCCAGGGCCTACGAGCAGTACTTC
clone size: -; J gene: TRBJ2-3; D gene: -; V gene: TRBV20-1; CDR3 protein: CSARLPSTDTQYF; CDR3 DNA: TGCAGTGCTAGACTGCCTAGCACAGATACGCAGTATTTT
clone size: -; J gene: TRBJ1-6; D gene: TRBD1; V gene: TRBV20-1; CDR3 protein: CSARDGQDYSPLHF; CDR3 DNA: TGCAGTGCTAGGGACGGACAGGACTATTCACCCCTCCACTTT
clone size: few; J gene: TRBJ1-2; D gene: -; V gene: TRBV7-9; CDR3 protein: CASSLGTVVGYTF; CDR3 DNA: TGTGCCAGCAGCTTAGGGACAGTTGTTGGCTACACCTTC
clone size: few; J gene: TRBJ2-7; D gene: -; V gene: TRBV11-3; CDR3 protein: CASSSRCDEQYF; CDR3 DNA: TGTGCCAGCAGCTCACGGTGCGACGAGCAGTACTTC
clone size: -; J gene: TRBJ1-4; D gene: -; V gene: TRBV4-1; CDR3 protein: CASSQSQGKGEKLFF; CDR3 DNA: TGCGCCAGCAGCCAAAGCCAGGGGAAGGGTGAAAAACTGTTTTTT
clone size: few; J gene: TRBJ2-5; D gene: TRBD2; V gene: TRBV11-1; CDR3 protein: CASSLEGLAGGQETQYF; CDR3 DNA: TGTGCCAGCAGCTTAGAGGGGCTAGCGGGGGGACAAGAGACCCAGTACTTC
clone size: few; J gene: TRBJ2-1; D gene: -; V gene: TRBV7-9; CDR3 protein: CASSFPAGHDLNEQFF; CDR3 DNA: TGTGCCAGCAGCTTCCCCGCGGGTCACGATCTCAATGAGCAGTTCTTC
clone size: few; J gene: TRBJ2-5; D gene: TRBD2; V gene: TRBV11-2; CDR3 protein: CASSLESWVSGGWGETQYF; CDR3 DNA: TGTGCCAGCAGCTTAGAGTCCTGGGTCAGCGGGGGTTGGGGAGAGACCCAGTACTTC
clone size: -; J gene: TRBJ2-7; D gene: TRBD2; V gene: TRBV29-1; CDR3 protein: CSVETSGSSYEQYF; CDR3 DNA: TGCAGCGTTGAAACTAGCGGTAGCTCCTACGAGCAGTACTTC
clone size: -; J gene: TRBJ1-1; D gene: TRBD1; V gene: TRBV7-2; CDR3 protein: CASSLGTGSNTEAFF; CDR3 DNA: TGTGCCAGCAGCTTAGGGACAGGTTCGAACACTGAAGCTTTCTTT
clone size: few; J gene: TRBJ2-3; D gene: -; V gene: TRBV6-6; CDR3 protein: CASSYLFTDTQYF; CDR3 DNA: TGTGCCAGCAGTTATCTTTTCACAGATACGCAGTATTTT
clone size: -; J gene: TRBJ2-7; D gene: TRBD2; V gene: TRBV7-9; CDR3 protein: CASSSTAGETYEQYF; CDR3 DNA: TGTGCCAGCAGCTCTACAGCGGGGGAAACCTACGAGCAGTACTTC
clone size: few; J gene: TRBJ1-1; D gene: -; V gene: TRBV19; CDR3 protein: CASSIDPRTGNTEAFF; CDR3 DNA: TGTGCCAGTAGTATAGATCCCAGGACGGGGAACACTGAAGCTTTCTTT
clone size: -; J gene: TRBJ2-3; D gene: TRBD2; V gene: TRBV19; CDR3 protein: CASTLRLAGATDTQYF; CDR3 DNA: TGTGCCAGTACCCTGCGGCTAGCGGGGGCCACAGATACGCAGTATTTT
clone size: -; J gene: TRBJ1-2; D gene: -; V gene: TRBV7-9; CDR3 protein: CASSRGPGWGYTF; CDR3 DNA: TGTGCCAGCAGCCGCGGGCCGGGTTGGGGCTACACCTTC
clone size: few; J gene: TRBJ2-3; D gene: -; V gene: TRBV28; CDR3 protein: CASSKTFRDIPSTDTQYF; CDR3 DNA: TGTGCCAGCAGTAAAACCTTCCGGGACATCCCTAGCACAGATACGCAGTATTTT
clone size: few; J gene: TRBJ2-1; D gene: TRBD2; V gene: TRBV7-6; CDR3 protein: CASSFEAGGHNEQFF; CDR3 DNA: TGTGCCAGCAGCTTCGAAGCGGGAGGCCACAATGAGCAGTTCTTC
clone size: few; J gene: TRBJ2-4; D gene: TRBD1; V gene: TRBV7-2; CDR3 protein: CASSPPLGTEGAIQYF; CDR3 DNA: TGTGCCAGCAGCCCACCCTTAGGGACAGAAGGGGCCATTCAGTACTTC
clone size: few; J gene: TRBJ2-1; D gene: TRBD1; V gene: TRBV7-6; CDR3 protein: CASSSPQDRKGLEQFF; CDR3 DNA: TGTGCCAGCAGCTCTCCCCAGGACAGGAAAGGGCTTGAGCAGTTCTTC
clone size: few; J gene: TRBJ1-6; D gene: -; V gene: TRBV11-2; CDR3 protein: CASSSGPSLVSPLHF; CDR3 DNA: TGTGCCAGCAGTTCAGGACCGTCCTTGGTTTCACCCCTCCACTTT
clone size: few; J gene: TRBJ1-6; D gene: -; V gene: TRBV27; CDR3 protein: CASSFPAIGSPLHF; CDR3 DNA: TGTGCCAGCAGTTTTCCAGCGATTGGGTCACCCCTCCACTTT
clone size: -; J gene: TRBJ2-1; D gene: -; V gene: TRBV27; CDR3 protein: CASSFLGSNEQFF; CDR3 DNA: TGTGCCAGCAGTTTCCTAGGTTCCAATGAGCAGTTCTTC
clone size: many; J gene: TRBJ2-1; D gene: -; V gene: TRBV7-6; CDR3 protein: CASSPRGGEQFF; CDR3 DNA: TGTGCCAGCAGCCCGAGGGGCGGGGAGCAGTTCTTC
clone size: many; J gene: TRBJ2-5; D gene: -; V gene: TRBV7-2; CDR3 protein: CASSLLPRGREGETQYF; CDR3 DNA: TGTGCCAGCAGCCTCCTTCCAAGAGGACGGGAAGGGGAGACCCAGTACTTC
clone size: few; J gene: TRBJ2-5; D gene: -; V gene: TRBV7-2; CDR3 protein: CASSSPGTEEETQYF; CDR3 DNA: TGTGCCAGCAGCTCCCCCGGGACTGAAGAAGAGACCCAGTACTTC
clone size: once; J gene: TRBJ2-1; D gene: -; V gene: TRBV19; CDR3 protein: CASIKRVGSYDEQFF; CDR3 DNA: TGTGCCAGTATCAAAAGGGTCGGATCGTACGATGAGCAGTTCTTC
clone size: -; J gene: TRBJ1-6; D gene: TRBD1; V gene: TRBV27; CDR3 protein: CASGTANSPLHF; CDR3 DNA: TGTGCCAGTGGGACAGCTAATTCACCCCTCCACTTT
clone size: few; J gene: TRBJ1-1; D gene: -; V gene: TRBV10-3; CDR3 protein: CAISEADSHTEAFF; CDR3 DNA: TGTGCCATCAGTGAGGCGGACAGCCACACTGAAGCTTTCTTT
clone size: many; J gene: TRBJ2-5; D gene: TRBD2; V gene: TRBV7-3; CDR3 protein: CASSLEAGAQETQYF; CDR3 DNA: TGTGCCAGCAGCTTAGAAGCGGGGGCCCAAGAGACCCAGTACTTC
clone size: few; J gene: TRBJ1-3; D gene: -; V gene: TRBV12-3/TRBV12-4; CDR3 protein: CASSLVATSRNTIYF; CDR3 DNA: TGTGCCAGCAGTTTAGTGGCGACCTCTAGGAACACCATATATTTT
clone size: -; J gene: TRBJ2-1; D gene: TRBD2; V gene: TRBV12-3/TRBV12-4; CDR3 protein: CASTSGLAGLSYNEQFF; CDR3 DNA: TGTGCCAGCACCTCCGGACTAGCGGGACTCTCCTACAATGAGCAGTTCTTC
clone size: few; J gene: TRBJ2-5; D gene: -; V gene: TRBV6-6; CDR3 protein: CASKATGNQETQYF; CDR3 DNA: TGTGCCAGCAAAGCTACAGGGAATCAAGAGACCCAGTACTTC
clone size: many; J gene: TRBJ2-7; D gene: TRBD1; V gene: TRBV27; CDR3 protein: CASTTGGSYEQYF; CDR3 DNA: TGTGCCAGCACAACAGGGGGATCCTACGAGCAGTACTTC
clone size: -; J gene: TRBJ1-2; D gene: TRBD1; V gene: TRBV19; CDR3 protein: CATSTGGENYGYTF; CDR3 DNA: TGTGCCACCTCGACAGGGGGGGAAAACTATGGCTACACCTTC
clone size: few; J gene: TRBJ1-1; D gene: TRBD1; V gene: TRBV7-8; CDR3 protein: CASSLAGQGIPEAFF; CDR3 DNA: TGTGCCAGCAGCTTAGCTGGACAGGGTATACCTGAAGCTTTCTTT
clone size: few; J gene: TRBJ1-3; D gene: -; V gene: TRBV7-2; CDR3 protein: CASSSSGGVGNTIYF; CDR3 DNA: TGTGCCAGCAGCTCCAGCGGCGGGGTTGGAAACACCATATATTTT
clone size: few; J gene: TRBJ1-2; D gene: -; V gene: TRBV20-1; CDR3 protein: CSASSLGLSGGYTF; CDR3 DNA: TGCAGTGCTAGTTCCTTAGGGCTTTCCGGAGGCTACACCTTC
clone size: -; J gene: TRBJ2-7; D gene: -; V gene: TRBV6-6; CDR3 protein: CASSPNRDWEQYF; CDR3 DNA: TGTGCCAGCAGTCCTAACAGGGATTGGGAGCAGTACTTC
clone size: many; J gene: TRBJ2-2; D gene: TRBD1; V gene: TRBV13; CDR3 protein: CASSIRDRGPVGELFF; CDR3 DNA: TGTGCCAGCAGCATCCGGGACAGGGGGCCTGTTGGGGAGCTGTTTTTT
clone size: few; J gene: TRBJ2-1; D gene: TRBD2; V gene: TRBV28; CDR3 protein: CASSLKSREGPEQFF; CDR3 DNA: TGTGCCAGCAGTTTAAAGTCCCGGGAGGGCCCTGAGCAGTTCTTC
clone size: -; J gene: TRBJ2-7; D gene: -; V gene: TRBV7-6; CDR3 protein: CASSLVSSGYEQYF; CDR3 DNA: TGTGCCAGCAGCTTAGTAAGCTCTGGTTACGAGCAGTACTTC
clone size: -; J gene: TRBJ2-7; D gene: -; V gene: TRBV11-2; CDR3 protein: CASSEDHPEQYF; CDR3 DNA: TGTGCCAGCAGCGAGGACCACCCCGAGCAGTACTTC
clone size: -; J gene: TRBJ2-7; D gene: TRBD2; V gene: TRBV20-1; CDR3 protein: CSASASGPSYEQYF; CDR3 DNA: TGCAGTGCTAGTGCTAGCGGGCCTTCCTACGAGCAGTACTTC
clone size: few; J gene: TRBJ1-1; D gene: -; V gene: TRBV7-2; CDR3 protein: CASSPQGRTEAFF; CDR3 DNA: TGTGCCAGCAGCCCACAGGGAAGGACTGAAGCTTTCTTT
clone size: few; J gene: TRBJ2-1; D gene: -; V gene: TRBV11-1; CDR3 protein: CASSLGWGGEQFF; CDR3 DNA: TGTGCCAGCAGCTTAGGCTGGGGAGGTGAGCAGTTCTTC
clone size: -; J gene: TRBJ1-2; D gene: -; V gene: TRBV7-8; CDR3 protein: CASSLDRASASYGYTF; CDR3 DNA: TGTGCCAGCAGCTTAGATAGGGCTAGCGCTTCTTATGGCTACACCTTC
clone size: few; J gene: TRBJ2-7; D gene: -; V gene: TRBV25-1; CDR3 protein: CASSPRDKTYEQYF; CDR3 DNA: TGTGCCAGCAGTCCCCGGGACAAGACCTACGAGCAGTACTTC
clone size: -; J gene: TRBJ2-7; D gene: TRBD2; V gene: TRBV19; CDR3 protein: CASSVSGGSSYEQYF; CDR3 DNA: TGTGCCAGTAGTGTCAGCGGGGGAAGCTCCTACGAGCAGTACTTC
clone size: -; J gene: TRBJ2-7; D gene: TRBD2; V gene: TRBV20-1; CDR3 protein: CSARDVAGGLYEQYF; CDR3 DNA: TGCAGTGCTAGAGATGTGGCGGGGGGGCTCTACGAGCAGTACTTC
clone size: -; J gene: TRBJ2-7; D gene: -; V gene: TRBV5-5; CDR3 protein: CASSLEWGPSYEQYF; CDR3 DNA: TGTGCCAGCAGCTTGGAGTGGGGTCCCTCCTACGAGCAGTACTTC